This TCR beta chain stems from a study of blood T cell repertoires in COVID-19. As for the study in general: The United States, Italy and Spain supplied acute and convalescent COVID-19 samples.

Sequenced by immunoSEQ multiplex PCR; TCRdb stores in-frame clones only, minus some. In the table there are about 190,000 clones, roughly 80% of which are singletons. CDR3 length equals 15 residues. The V gene's germline CDR1 is LNHDA and CDR2 SQIVND (reference sequence). V lost 1 base and J lost 4, with 11 bases in between. This receptor was identified in a man over 45 who had recovered from COVID-19. Sequencing was performed on peripheral blood. The genes are TRBV19 and TRBJ2-1, with D perhaps matching TRBD1 (7 bases). Here the CDR3 reads CASSIGRGAYNEQFF. The CDR3 DNA reads TGTGCCAGTAGTATAGGCAGGGGGGCATACAATGAGCAGTTCTTC.